This T cell receptor (beta chain) was profiled in a study of blood T cell repertoires in COVID-19. Study-wide context: Sources were T cells, B-cell-depleted T cells, or PBMCs; the material itself was cDNA or gDNA.

Enrollees, about 18 to 89 years old, lived in 25 or so US areas. Cohorts were based on clinical histories the participants reported. Each exposed participant met a COVID-19 case in the 2 weeks preceding study entry. Produced via immunoSEQ multiplex PCR; TCRdb's table is partial and in-frame only. The table records 200,000 to 250,000 clones, roughly 90% of them present only once. Input material: PBMCs or T cells enriched from blood (not recorded which). This clonotype was sampled from a young man who had been exposed to COVID-19.

This chain's CDR3 is CASSWTGKGYTF. CDR3 bases: TGTGCCAGCAGTTGGACAGGGAAGGGCTACACCTTC. The V gene is TRBV6-2 or TRBV6-3, the J gene TRBJ1-2; 8 bases are shared with TRBD1. CDR3 length: 12 residues. Germline V gives CDR1 MNHEY, CDR2 SVGEGT. V dropped 4 bases and J dropped 8; count of bases not matched to a gene: 3.